This entry features one TCR beta chain sequence. As yet, its antigen is unknown. This sample was taken from a study of shared clonotypes between healthy human individuals. General study results and limits: Sequencing depth was expected to influence donor clonotype sharing.

The CDR3 spans 11 residues. The V and J ends lost 7 bases and 6 bases respectively, with 10 bases between them. Germline lookup yields CDR1 SEHNR and CDR2 FQNEAQ (reference sequence). In the CD4+ fraction, cells were divided into CD45RA+ naive and CD45RA-negative memory subsets. Clones were read by immunoSEQ multiplex PCR, and TCRdb kept only the in-frame ones, dropping some. Among a few million clones listed, just over 90% were seen once. The sample was naive CD4+ T cells sorted from blood. The subset is: CD45RA+ positively selected. This chain connects TRBV7-9 to TRBJ2-7; no clear D gene. The sequence came from a young man in good health. The CDR3 loop is CASTPLLEQYF. CDR3 nucleotide sequence: TGTGCCAGCACCCCCTTACTCGAGCAGTACTTC.